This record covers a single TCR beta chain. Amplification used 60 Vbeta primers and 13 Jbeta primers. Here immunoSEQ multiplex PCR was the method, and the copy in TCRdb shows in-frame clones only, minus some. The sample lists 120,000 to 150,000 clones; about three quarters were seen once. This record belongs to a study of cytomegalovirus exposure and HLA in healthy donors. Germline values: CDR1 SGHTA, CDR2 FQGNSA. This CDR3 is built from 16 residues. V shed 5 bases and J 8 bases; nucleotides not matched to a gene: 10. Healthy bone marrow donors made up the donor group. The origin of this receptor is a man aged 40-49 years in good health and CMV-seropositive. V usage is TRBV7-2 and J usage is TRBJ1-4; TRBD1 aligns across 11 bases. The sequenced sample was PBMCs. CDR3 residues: CASSPRWTGGLEKLFF. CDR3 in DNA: TGTGCCAGCAGCCCCCGTTGGACAGGGGGCCTCGAAAAACTGTTTTTT.